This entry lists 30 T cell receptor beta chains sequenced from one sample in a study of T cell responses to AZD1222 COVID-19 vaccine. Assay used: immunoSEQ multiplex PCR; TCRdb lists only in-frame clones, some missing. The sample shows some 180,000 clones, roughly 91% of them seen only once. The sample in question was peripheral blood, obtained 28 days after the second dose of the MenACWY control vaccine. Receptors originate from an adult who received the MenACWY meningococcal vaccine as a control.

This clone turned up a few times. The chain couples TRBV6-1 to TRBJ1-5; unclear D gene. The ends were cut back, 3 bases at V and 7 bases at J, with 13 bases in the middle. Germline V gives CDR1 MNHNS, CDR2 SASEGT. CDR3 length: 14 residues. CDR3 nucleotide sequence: TGTGCCAGCAGTGATCAGACGGGCATCCAGCCCCAGCATTTT. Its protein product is CASSDQTGIQPQHF.

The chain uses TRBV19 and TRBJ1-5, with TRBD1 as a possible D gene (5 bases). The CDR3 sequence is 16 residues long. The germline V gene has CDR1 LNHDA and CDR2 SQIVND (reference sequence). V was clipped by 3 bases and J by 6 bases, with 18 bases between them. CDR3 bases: TGTGCCAGTAGTATGGTTGGGCAGGGCCGGGCTCAGCCCCAGCATTTT. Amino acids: CASSMVGQGRAQPQHF. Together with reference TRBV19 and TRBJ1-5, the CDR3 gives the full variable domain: DGGITQSPKYLFRKEGQNVTLSCEQNLNHDAMYWYRQDPGQGLRLIYYSQIVNDFQKGDIAEGYSVSREKKESFPLTVTSAQKNPTAFYLCASSMVGQGRAQPQHFGDGTRLSIL.

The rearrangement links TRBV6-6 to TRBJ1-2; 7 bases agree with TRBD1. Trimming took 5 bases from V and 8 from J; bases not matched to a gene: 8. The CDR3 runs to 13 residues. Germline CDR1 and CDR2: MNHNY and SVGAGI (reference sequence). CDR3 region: CASSPTGVEGYTF. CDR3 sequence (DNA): TGTGCCAGCAGTCCAACAGGGGTCGAGGGCTACACCTTC.

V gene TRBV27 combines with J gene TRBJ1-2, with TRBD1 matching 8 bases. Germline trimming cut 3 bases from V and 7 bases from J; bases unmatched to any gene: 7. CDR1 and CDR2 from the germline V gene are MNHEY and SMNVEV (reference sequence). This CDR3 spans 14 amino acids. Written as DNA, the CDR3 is TGTGCCAGCAGTTTCTGGAGACAGGGGAGTGGCTACACCTTC. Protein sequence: CASSFWRQGSGYTF.

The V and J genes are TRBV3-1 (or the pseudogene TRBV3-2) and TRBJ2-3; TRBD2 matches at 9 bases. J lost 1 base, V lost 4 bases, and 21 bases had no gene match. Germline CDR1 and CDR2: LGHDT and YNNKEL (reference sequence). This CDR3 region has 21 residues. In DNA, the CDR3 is TGTGCCAGCAGCCCGAGAGCCGCGAGCGGGGGGAGGCTCGGCGGCACAGATACGCAGTATTTT. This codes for CASSPRAASGGRLGGTDTQYF.

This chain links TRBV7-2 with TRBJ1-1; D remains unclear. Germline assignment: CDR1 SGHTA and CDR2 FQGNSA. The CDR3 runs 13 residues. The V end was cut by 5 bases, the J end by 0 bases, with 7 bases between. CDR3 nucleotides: TGTGCCAGCAGCGGACGGGTGAACACTGAAGCTTTCTTT. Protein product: CASSGRVNTEAFF.

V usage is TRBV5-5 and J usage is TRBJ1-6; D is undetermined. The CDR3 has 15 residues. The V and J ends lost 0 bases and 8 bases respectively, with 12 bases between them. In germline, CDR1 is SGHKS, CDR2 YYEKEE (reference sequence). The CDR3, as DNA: TGTGCCAGCAGCTTGGTTTTAGGGAGGGATTCACCCCTCCACTTT. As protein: CASSLVLGRDSPLHF.

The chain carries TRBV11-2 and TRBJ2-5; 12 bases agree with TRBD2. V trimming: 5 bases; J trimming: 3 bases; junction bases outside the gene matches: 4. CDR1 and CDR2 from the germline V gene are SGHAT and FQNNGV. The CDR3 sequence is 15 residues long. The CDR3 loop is CASSISSGGEETQYF. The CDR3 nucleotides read TGTGCCAGCAGCATCTCTAGCGGGGGGGAAGAGACCCAGTACTTC. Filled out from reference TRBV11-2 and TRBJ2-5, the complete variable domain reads EAGVAQSPRYKIIEKRQSVAFWCNPISGHATLYWYQQILGQGPKLLIQFQNNGVVDDSQLPKDRFSAERLKGVDSTLKIQPAKLEDSAVYLCASSISSGGEETQYFGPGTRLLVL.

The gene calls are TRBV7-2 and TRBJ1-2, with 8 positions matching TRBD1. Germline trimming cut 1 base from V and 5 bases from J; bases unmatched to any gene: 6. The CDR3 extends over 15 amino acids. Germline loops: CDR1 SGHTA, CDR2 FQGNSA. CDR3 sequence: CASSLEVRTGYGYTF. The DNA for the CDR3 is TGTGCCAGCAGCTTAGAGGTTAGGACAGGGTATGGCTACACCTTC.

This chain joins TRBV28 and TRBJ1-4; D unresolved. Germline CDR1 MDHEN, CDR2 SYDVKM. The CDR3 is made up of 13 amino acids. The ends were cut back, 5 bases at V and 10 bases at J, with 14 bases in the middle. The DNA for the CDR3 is TGTGCCAGCAGTATGCGTCCGGCGGGAAAACTGTTTTTT. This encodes CASSMRPAGKLFF.

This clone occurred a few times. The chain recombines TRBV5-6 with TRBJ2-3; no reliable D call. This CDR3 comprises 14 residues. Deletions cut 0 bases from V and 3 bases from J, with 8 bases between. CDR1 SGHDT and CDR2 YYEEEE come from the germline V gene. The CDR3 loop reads CASSLALVTDTQYF. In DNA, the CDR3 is TGTGCCAGCAGCTTGGCTCTAGTGACAGATACGCAGTATTTT.

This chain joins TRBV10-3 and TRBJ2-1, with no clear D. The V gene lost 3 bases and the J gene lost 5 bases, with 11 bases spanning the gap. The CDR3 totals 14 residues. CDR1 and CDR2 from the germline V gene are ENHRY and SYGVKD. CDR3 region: CAISELGRNNEQFF. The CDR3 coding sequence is TGTGCCATCAGTGAATTGGGCAGAAACAATGAGCAGTTCTTC.

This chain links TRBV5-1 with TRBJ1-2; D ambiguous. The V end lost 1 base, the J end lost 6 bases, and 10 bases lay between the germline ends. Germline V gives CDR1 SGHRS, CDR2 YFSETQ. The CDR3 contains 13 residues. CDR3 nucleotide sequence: TGCGCCAGCAGCTTGAGGCAGAACAATGGCTACACCTTC. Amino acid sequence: CASSLRQNNGYTF.

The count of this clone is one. The CDR3 DNA follows: TGTGCCAGCAGCCAAGCGGCAGATACGCAGTATTTT. Translated, it gives CASSQAADTQYF. V gene TRBV12-3 or TRBV12-4 combines with J gene TRBJ2-3, with a possible D match to TRBD2 (5 bases). CDR3 length: 12 amino acids. V was trimmed by 6 bases and J by 4 bases, leaving 8 bases between them.

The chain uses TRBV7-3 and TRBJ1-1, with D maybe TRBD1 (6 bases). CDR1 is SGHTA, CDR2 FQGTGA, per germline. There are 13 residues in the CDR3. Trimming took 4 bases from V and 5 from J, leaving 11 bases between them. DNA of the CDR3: TGTGCCAGCAGCTCAGGGGTTGGGACTGAAGCTTTCTTT. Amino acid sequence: CASSSGVGTEAFF. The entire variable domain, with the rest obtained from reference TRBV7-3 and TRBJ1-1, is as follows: GAGVSQTPSNKVTEKGKYVELRCDPISGHTALYWYRQSLGQGPEFLIYFQGTGAADDSGLPNDRFFAVRPEGSVSTLKIQRTERGDSAVYLCASSSGVGTEAFFGQGTRLTVV.

The DNA for the CDR3 is TGTGCCAGCAGTTCCGGGACAGTTTCCTACGAGCAGTACTTC. Amino acid sequence: CASSSGTVSYEQYF. The J gene is TRBJ2-7, the V gene TRBV27; 7 nucleotides line up with TRBD1. This CDR3 has 14 amino acids. Germline V lookup: CDR1 MNHEY, CDR2 SMNVEV (reference sequence). J gave up 1 base and V 4 bases, and 4 bases lay outside the gene matches.

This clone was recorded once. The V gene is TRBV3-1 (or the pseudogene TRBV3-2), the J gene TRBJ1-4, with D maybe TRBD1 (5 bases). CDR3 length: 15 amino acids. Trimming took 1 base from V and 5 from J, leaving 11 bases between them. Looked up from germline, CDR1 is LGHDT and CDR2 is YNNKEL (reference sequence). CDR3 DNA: TGTGCCAGCAGCCAAGTCACAGGACCCAATGAAAAACTGTTTTTT. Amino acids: CASSQVTGPNEKLFF.

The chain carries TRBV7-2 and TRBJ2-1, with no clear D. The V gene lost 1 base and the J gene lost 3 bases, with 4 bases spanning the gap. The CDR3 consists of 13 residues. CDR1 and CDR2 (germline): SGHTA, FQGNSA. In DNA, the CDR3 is TGTGCCAGCAGCTTAGATTACTACAATGAGCAGTTCTTC. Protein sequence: CASSLDYYNEQFF.

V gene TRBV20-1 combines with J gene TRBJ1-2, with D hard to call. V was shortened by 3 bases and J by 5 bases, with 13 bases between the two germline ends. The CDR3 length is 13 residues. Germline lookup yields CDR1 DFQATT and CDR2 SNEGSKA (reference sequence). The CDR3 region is CSASGRSLYGYTF. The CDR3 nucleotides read TGCAGTGCTAGTGGCAGGAGCCTTTATGGCTACACCTTC.

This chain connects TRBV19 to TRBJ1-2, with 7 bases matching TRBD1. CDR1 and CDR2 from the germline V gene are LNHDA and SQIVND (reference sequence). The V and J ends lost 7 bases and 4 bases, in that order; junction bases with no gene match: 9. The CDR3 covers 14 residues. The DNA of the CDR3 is TGTGCCAGTACCCCGGGGGACAGAGTCTATGGCTACACCTTC. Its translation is CASTPGDRVYGYTF.

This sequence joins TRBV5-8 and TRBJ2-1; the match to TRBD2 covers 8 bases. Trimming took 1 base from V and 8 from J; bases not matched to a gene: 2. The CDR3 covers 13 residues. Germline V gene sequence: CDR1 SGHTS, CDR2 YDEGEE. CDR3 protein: CASSLIAGYEQFF. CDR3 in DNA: TGTGCCAGCAGCTTGATAGCGGGATATGAGCAGTTCTTC.

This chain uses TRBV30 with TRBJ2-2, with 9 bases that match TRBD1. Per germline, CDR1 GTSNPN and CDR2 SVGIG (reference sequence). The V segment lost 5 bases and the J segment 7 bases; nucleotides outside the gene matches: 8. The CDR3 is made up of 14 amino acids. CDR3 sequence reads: CAWAKQGAGGELFF. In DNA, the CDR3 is TGTGCCTGGGCTAAACAGGGGGCAGGCGGGGAGCTGTTTTTT.

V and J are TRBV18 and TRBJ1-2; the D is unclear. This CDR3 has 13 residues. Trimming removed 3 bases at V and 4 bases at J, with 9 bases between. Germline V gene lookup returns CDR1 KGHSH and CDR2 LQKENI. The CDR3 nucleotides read TGTGCCAGCTCACCGGGGATTTCCTATGGCTACACCTTC. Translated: CASSPGISYGYTF.

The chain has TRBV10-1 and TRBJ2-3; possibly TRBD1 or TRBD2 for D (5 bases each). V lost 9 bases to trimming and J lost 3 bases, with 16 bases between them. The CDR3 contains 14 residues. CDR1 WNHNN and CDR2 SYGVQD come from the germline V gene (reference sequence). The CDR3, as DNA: TGCGCCAGTTCGGGACCCTTCAAAACAGATACGCAGTATTTT. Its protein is CASSGPFKTDTQYF.

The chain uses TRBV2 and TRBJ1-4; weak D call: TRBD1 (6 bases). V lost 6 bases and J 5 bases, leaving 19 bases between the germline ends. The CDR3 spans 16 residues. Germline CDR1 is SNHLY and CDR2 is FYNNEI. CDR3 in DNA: TGTGCCAGCAGCTTCGTTCGGACAGCCACAAATGAAAAACTGTTTTTT. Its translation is CASSFVRTATNEKLFF.

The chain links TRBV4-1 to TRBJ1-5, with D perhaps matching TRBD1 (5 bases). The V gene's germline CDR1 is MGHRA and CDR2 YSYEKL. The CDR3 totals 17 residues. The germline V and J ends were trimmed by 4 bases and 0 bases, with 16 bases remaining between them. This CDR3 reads CASSPWAGMFSNQPQHF. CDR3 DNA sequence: TGCGCCAGCAGCCCCTGGGCAGGGATGTTTAGCAATCAGCCCCAGCATTTT.

The CDR3 loop is CASSQDIAGRSAFF. The CDR3 region has the DNA TGCGCCAGCAGCCAAGATATTGCAGGTAGATCGGCTTTCTTT. The chain has TRBV4-3 and TRBJ1-1, with D uncertain. The CDR3 consists of 14 residues. CDR1 is LGHNA and CDR2 is YSLEER in the germline V gene. Trimming pared 0 bases from V and 11 bases from J, leaving 16 bases between.

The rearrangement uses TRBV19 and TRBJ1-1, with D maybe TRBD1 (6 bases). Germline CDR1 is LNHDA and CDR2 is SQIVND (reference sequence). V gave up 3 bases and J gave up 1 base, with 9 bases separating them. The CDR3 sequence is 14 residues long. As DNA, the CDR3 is TGTGCCAGTAGTATCCGGGGGGCGAACACTGAAGCTTTCTTT. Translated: CASSIRGANTEAFF.

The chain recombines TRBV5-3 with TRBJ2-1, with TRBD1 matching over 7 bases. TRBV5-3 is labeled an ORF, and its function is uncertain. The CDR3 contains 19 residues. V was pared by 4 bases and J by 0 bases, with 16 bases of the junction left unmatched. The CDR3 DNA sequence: TGTGCCAGAAGCAATCATGTCCCTGGACAGGAGAGCTCCTACAATGAGCAGTTCTTC. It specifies CARSNHVPGQESSYNEQFF.

The chain's CDR3 is CASSFAGQANTEAFF. The CDR3 DNA reads TGTGCCAGCTCATTTGCAGGACAAGCGAACACTGAAGCTTTCTTT. V and J are TRBV18 and TRBJ1-1; D possibly corresponds to TRBD1 (5 bases). Germline CDR1 and CDR2: KGHSH and LQKENI. Trimming shortened V by 5 bases and J by 1 base, and 14 bases separated the two germline ends. This CDR3 region has 15 residues.